The sequence of this TCR beta chain was determined in a study of CD8 T cells in Susac syndrome. RNA amounts of roughly 0.45 to 1 ug underwent reverse transcription with random hexamers. A single record per CDR3 protein comes from TCRdb applying MiXCR to the immunoSEQ multiplex PCR reads. In the table there are 400,000 or so distinct CDR3 sequences, approximately 89% of which are singletons. This clonotype was observed a handful of times. This receptor was identified in a human donor with multiple sclerosis. Sequencing input: CD8+ T cells from PBMCs.

As DNA, the CDR3 is TGTGCCAGCAGCTTAGAGGGTTCCCCCTACGAGCAGTACTTC. Translated, it gives CASSLEGSPYEQYF. This chain joins TRBV7-9 and TRBJ2-7; no clear D. The CDR3 runs 14 residues. Deletions cut 1 base from V and 2 bases from J, with 9 bases between. From germline, CDR1 is SEHNR and CDR2 FQNEAQ (reference sequence).